This T cell receptor (beta chain) was observed in a study of long-term antiretroviral therapy in people with HIV. With survey level as its setting, the immunoSEQ assay was v3.0. Clones were sequenced by immunoSEQ multiplex PCR, and TCRdb holds only the in-frame ones, with some missing. The table lists about 39,000 clones, 65% to 90% of them singletons, with 3% to 5% in the top ten. Trimming removed 5 bases at V and 2 bases at J, with 13 bases between. CDR1 MNHNS and CDR2 SASEGT come from the germline V gene. The CDR3 runs to 15 residues. The chain is built from TRBV6-1 and TRBJ2-1; D gene uncertain. The sample here was unsorted PBMCs, taken just before starting antiretroviral therapy. The receptor comes from a woman between 18 and 29 years old with HIV. CDR3 protein: CASSRPERPYNEQFF. The CDR3 nucleotides read TGTGCCAGCAGTCGACCGGAACGCCCCTACAATGAGCAGTTCTTC.